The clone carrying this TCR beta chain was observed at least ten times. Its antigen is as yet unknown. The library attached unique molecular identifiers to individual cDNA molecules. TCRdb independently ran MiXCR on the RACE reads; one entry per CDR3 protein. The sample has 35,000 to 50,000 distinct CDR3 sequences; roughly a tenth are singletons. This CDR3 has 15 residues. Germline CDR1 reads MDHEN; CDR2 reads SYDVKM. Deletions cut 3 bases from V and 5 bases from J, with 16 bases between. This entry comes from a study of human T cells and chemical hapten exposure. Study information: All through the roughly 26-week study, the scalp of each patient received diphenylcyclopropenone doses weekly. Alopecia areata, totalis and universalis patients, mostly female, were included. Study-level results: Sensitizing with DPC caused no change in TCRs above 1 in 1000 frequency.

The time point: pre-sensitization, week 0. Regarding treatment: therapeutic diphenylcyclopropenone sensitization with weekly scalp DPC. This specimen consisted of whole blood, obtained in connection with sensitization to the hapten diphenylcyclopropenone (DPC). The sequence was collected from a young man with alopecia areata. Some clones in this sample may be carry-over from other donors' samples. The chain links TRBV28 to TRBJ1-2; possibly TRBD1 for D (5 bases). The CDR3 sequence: CASSFPSGTTYGYTF. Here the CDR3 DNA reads TGTGCCAGCAGTTTCCCCTCCGGGACGACATATGGCTACACCTTC.